This is a list of T cell receptor beta chains from one sample in a study of T-cell memory formation after mild COVID-19. Via MiXCR, TCRdb re-called the 5' RACE reads, giving one row per CDR3 protein. The sample holds 120,000 or so distinct CDR3 sequences; about 17% are singletons and the top ten take about 5%. Sequenced sample: PBMCs or a T cell subset sorted from them (not recorded which). All receptors come from a man aged 18-30 years who had mild COVID-19 (a few samples of this study predate the infection). Cell type and time point are not known. Each CDR3 is given with its conserved first and last residue. The D gene is left open where the match is weak. Where a row states a size, it is once, few, many or the class of an expanded clone; other rows omit it.

V gene	D gene	clone size	J gene	CDR3 protein	CDR3 DNA
TRBV7-8	.	.	TRBJ2-5	CASSLAAGGETQYF	TGTGCCAGCAGCTTAGCGGCTGGGGGAGAGACCCAGTACTTC
TRBV12-3/TRBV12-4	.	.	TRBJ1-1	CASSANTEAFF	TGTGCCAGCAGTGCGAACACTGAAGCTTTCTTT
TRBV7-8	.	few	TRBJ2-7	CASSFSGDMTSTYF	TGTGCCAGCAGCTTCTCGGGGGACATGACTTCGACTTACTTC
TRBV12-3/TRBV12-4	.	.	TRBJ1-1	CASNLGSGAEAFF	TGTGCCAGCAACCTCGGGAGTGGCGCTGAAGCTTTCTTT
TRBV7-2	.	.	TRBJ1-2	CASSETVMQNYGYTF	TGTGCCAGCAGCGAGACCGTCATGCAGAACTATGGCTACACCTTC
TRBV7-2	TRBD1	many	TRBJ1-1	CASSLPTGSLIF	TGTGCCAGCAGCTTACCGACAGGGTCTCTGATCTTT
TRBV10-3	TRBD1	few	TRBJ1-5	CAISVGQNGGGQGPQHF	TGTGCCATCAGTGTAGGGCAGAATGGGGGCGGACAGGGGCCCCAGCATTTT
TRBV18	.	once	TRBJ1-4	CASAEEQDEKLFF	TGTGCCAGCGCCGAGGAACAGGATGAAAAACTGTTTTTT
TRBV10-3	TRBD1	few	TRBJ1-4	CAISGTEDEKLFF	TGTGCCATCAGCGGGACAGAGGATGAAAAACTGTTTTTT
TRBV7-2	.	many	TRBJ2-3	CASSLVGGRSDTQYF	TGTGCCAGCAGCTTGGTCGGGGGGCGGTCAGATACGCAGTATTTT
TRBV19	.	many	TRBJ2-2	CASSLQDTGELFF	TGTGCCAGTAGCCTACAGGACACCGGGGAGCTGTTTTTT
TRBV7-2	.	many	TRBJ2-2	CASSFLNTGELFF	TGTGCCAGCAGCTTCCTAAACACCGGGGAGCTGTTTTTT
TRBV11-2	.	.	TRBJ2-5	CASSFLVIGGQDTQYF	TGTGCCAGCAGCTTCCTAGTGATCGGGGGCCAAGATACCCAGTACTTC